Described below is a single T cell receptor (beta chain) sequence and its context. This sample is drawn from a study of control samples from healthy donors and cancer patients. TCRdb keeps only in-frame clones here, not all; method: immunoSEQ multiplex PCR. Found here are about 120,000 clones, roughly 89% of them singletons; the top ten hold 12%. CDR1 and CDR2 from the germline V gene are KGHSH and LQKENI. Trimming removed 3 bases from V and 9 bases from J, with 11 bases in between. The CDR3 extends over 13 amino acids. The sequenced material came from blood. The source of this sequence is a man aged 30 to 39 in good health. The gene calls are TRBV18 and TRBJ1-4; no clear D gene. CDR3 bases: TGTGCCAGCTCACCGAGGTCTCAAAAAAAACTGTTTTTT. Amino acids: CASSPRSQKKLFF.